This section outlines one T cell receptor beta chain sequence together with its context. What it recognizes is unknown. The repertoire was sequenced with immunoSEQ multiplex PCR; TCRdb's copy has only in-frame clones and lacks some. The repertoire consists of under 1 million clones, with 90% to 98% occurring once and the leading ten covering under 0.3%. This sample was included in a study of shared clonotypes between healthy human individuals. CDR1 and CDR2 from the germline V gene are SQVTM and ANQGSEA. The junction had 4 bases not matched to a gene; V was cut back by 3 bases and J by 3 bases. The CDR3 has 14 amino acids. Overall study results and limits: Relative to their counterparts shared across all four donors, non-shared clonotypes exhibited diminished generation probabilities.

Naive CD8 cells comprised CD45RO-negative, CCR7-positively selected cells, excluding terminally differentiated effector memory CD45RA+ cells. The chain uses TRBV29-1 and TRBJ2-7, with TRBD2 matching over 11 bases. What was sequenced was naive CD8+ T cells sorted from blood. This receptor was obtained from a young man in good health. The CDR3 protein is CSVETSGNHYEQYF. The CDR3 bases are TGCAGCGTTGAGACTAGCGGGAACCACTACGAGCAGTACTTC.